These 9 T cell receptor beta chains came from one sample sequenced in a study of blood T cells in healthy people across ages. Then a second PCR, running roughly 7 to 11 cycles, was carried out with a sample-barcoded 5' primer and a J-beta primer mix. TCRdb re-analysed the 5' RACE reads in MiXCR, keeping a single row per CDR3 protein. The table includes over 1,500,000 distinct CDR3 sequences, about 50% detected once. What was sequenced was blood. The receptor source for this set is a middle-aged woman in good health.

This clonotype was detected many times. V usage is TRBV3-1 and J usage is TRBJ2-7; D uncertain. This CDR3 region has 13 residues. Germline V gives CDR1 LGHDT, CDR2 YNNKEL (reference sequence). V was trimmed by 4 bases and J by 2 bases, leaving 9 bases between them. The CDR3 DNA sequence: TGTGCCAGCAGCCCGACCGTTACCTACGAGCAGTACTTC. This encodes CASSPTVTYEQYF.

The genes are TRBV19 and TRBJ1-1; 7 bases match TRBD1. Germline CDR1 reads LNHDA; CDR2 reads SQIVND (reference sequence). This CDR3 is built from 15 residues. The trim removed 1 base at V and 4 bases at J, leaving 6 bases unmatched. The CDR3 sequence: CASSIGRGALTEAFF. CDR3 sequence (DNA): TGTGCCAGTAGTATAGGCAGGGGGGCCCTCACTGAAGCTTTCTTT.

This clonotype has just a few counts. The chain combines TRBV21-1 with TRBJ2-7; the table's D call, TRBD2, was not checked against the DNA. TRBV21-1 is described as a pseudogene. The CDR3 runs 13 residues. The CDR3 reads CASSQQGRYEQYF. The CDR3 nucleotides are TGTGCCAGCAGCCAACAGGGCCGGTACGAGCAGTACTTC.

The chain has TRBV2 and TRBJ2-6; D is perhaps TRBD1 (5 bases). Germline V lookup: CDR1 SNHLY, CDR2 FYNNEI. V was pared by 5 bases and J by 0 bases, with 11 bases between. The CDR3 covers 16 residues. CDR3 region: CASSRRQTSGANVLTF. In DNA form, the CDR3 reads TGTGCCAGCAGTAGACGACAGACCTCTGGGGCCAACGTCCTGACTTTC.

This clonotype was counted a few times. The chain combines TRBV5-5 with TRBJ2-3; D might be TRBD1 (5 bases). Trimming took 2 bases from V and 3 from J, leaving 16 bases between them. CDR3 length: 16 amino acids. CDR1 SGHKS and CDR2 YYEKEE come from the germline V gene (reference sequence). The CDR3 DNA is TGTGCCAGCAGCTTCGGTGGGGCTGGTGGTACAGATACGCAGTATTTT. Translation: CASSFGGAGGTDTQYF.

J is TRBJ2-7 and V is TRBV19, with D possibly matching TRBD1 (6 bases). The J call is in doubt because the DNA end fits TRBJ2-5 better. Looked up from germline, CDR1 is LNHDA and CDR2 is SQIVND (reference sequence). This CDR3 comprises 14 residues. CDR3 nucleotide sequence: TGTGCCAGTAGTTCCCTCGGACAGCGAAAGACCCAGTACTTC. Its translation is CASSSLGQRKTQYF.

The table lists this clonotype with a few counts. V gene TRBV20-1 combines with J gene TRBJ2-7; D unclear. Deletions cut 1 base from V and 0 bases from J, with 4 bases between. CDR3 length: 12 residues. Germline V CDR1 and CDR2: DFQATT, SNEGSKA (reference sequence). Written as DNA, the CDR3 is TGCAGTGCTAGAGTAGCCTCCTACGAGCAGTACTTC. Translation: CSARVASYEQYF.

This clonotype was counted only a few times. The V and J genes are TRBV7-2 and TRBJ2-6; TRBD1 is a possible D gene (6 bases). CDR1 and CDR2 (germline): SGHTA, FQGNSA. Trimming shortened V by 8 bases and J by 2 bases, and 13 bases separated the two germline ends. There are 15 residues in the CDR3. As DNA, the CDR3 is TGTGCCAGCCGCGAACAGGGCGCTGGGGCCAACGTCCTGACTTTC. This gives the protein CASREQGAGANVLTF.

The rearrangement links TRBV6-5 to TRBJ2-1, with D perhaps matching TRBD1 or TRBD2 (5 bases each). Looked up from germline, CDR1 is MNHEY and CDR2 is SVGAGI. The CDR3 covers 13 residues. V dropped 3 bases and J dropped 8 bases, with 11 bases sitting between them. The CDR3 reads CASSYAGADEQFF. The CDR3 bases are TGTGCCAGCAGTTATGCCGGGGCTGATGAGCAGTTCTTC.